This TCR beta chain was documented in a study of spatial heterogeneity in lung cancer. Points on this clonotype: Antigen specificity is unknown.

This CDR3 comprises 16 residues. The V end was cut by 4 bases, the J end by 1 base, with 14 bases between. Germline CDR1 SGHRS, CDR2 YFSETQ. One entry per CDR3 protein results from TCRdb running MiXCR on the 5' RACE reads. The data hold over 25,000 distinct CDR3 sequences, with about 6.6% observed a single time. General study results and limits: Counts of expanded intratumoral alpha and beta TCRs tracked tumor mutation counts.

Time point specified: sample taken at primary tumor resection. The study sequenced unsorted whole RNA from tumor, nontumor lung or frozen PBMC. The gene calls are TRBV5-1 and TRBJ1-4, with a tentative D call TRBD1 (6 bases). This receptor was identified in a male donor with early-stage non-small cell lung cancer. The sample was lung tumor tissue, taken at surgery. Here the CDR3 reads CASSVLARGTNEKLFF. The CDR3 DNA sequence: TGCGCCAGCAGCGTTCTTGCCAGGGGAACTAATGAAAAACTGTTTTTT. Together with reference TRBV5-1 and TRBJ1-4, the CDR3 gives the full variable domain: KAGVTQTPRYLIKTRGQQVTLSCSPISGHRSVSWYQQTPGQGLQFLFEYFSETQRNKGNFPGRFSGRQFSNSRSEMNVSTLELGDSALYLCASSVLARGTNEKLFFGSGTQLSVL.